This section outlines one TCR beta chain sequence together with its context. Its antigen remains unidentified. Trimming removed 5 bases from V and 6 bases from J, with 16 bases in between. CDR1 is MNHEY and CDR2 is SMNVEV in the germline V gene (reference sequence). This CDR3 has 14 residues. These data belong to a study of vaccination and CD4 T cells after COVID-19. Treatment here: roughly ten-day PBMC culture with coronavirus spike peptide pools or control peptides (ViraFEST assay). Cultured CD4+ T cell DNA underwent sequencing with the Oncomine TCR Beta short-read assay. Using its own MiXCR run on the PCR reads, TCRdb lists one record per CDR3 protein. The repertoire includes roughly 16,000 distinct CDR3 sequences, approximately 52% of them detected once, and about 3.8% sits in the top ten.

The gene calls are TRBV27 and TRBJ1-1; D ambiguous. The sample here was CD4+ T cells from blood, cultured in vitro, taken before SARS-CoV-2 vaccination. The receptor comes from a human donor who had recovered from COVID-19. This CDR3 is CASSLTPGGPEAFF. DNA for the CDR3: TGTGCCAGCAGTCTAACCCCAGGAGGTCCTGAAGCTTTCTTT.